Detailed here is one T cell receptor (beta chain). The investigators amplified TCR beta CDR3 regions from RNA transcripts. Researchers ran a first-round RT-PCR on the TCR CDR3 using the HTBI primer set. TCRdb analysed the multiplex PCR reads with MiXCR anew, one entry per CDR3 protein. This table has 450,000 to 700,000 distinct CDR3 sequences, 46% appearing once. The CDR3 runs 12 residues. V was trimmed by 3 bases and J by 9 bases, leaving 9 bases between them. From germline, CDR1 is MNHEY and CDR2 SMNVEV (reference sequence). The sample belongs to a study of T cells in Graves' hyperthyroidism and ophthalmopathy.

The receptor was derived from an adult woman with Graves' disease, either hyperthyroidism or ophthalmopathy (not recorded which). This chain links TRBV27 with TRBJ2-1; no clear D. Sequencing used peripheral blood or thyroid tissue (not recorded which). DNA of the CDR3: TGTGCCAGCAGTTTTCGGGTCGGTGAGCAGTTCTTC. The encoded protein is CASSFRVGEQFF.